A selection of T cell receptor beta chains follows, all from one sample in a study of technical replicates of blood from a handful of donors. Produced via immunoSEQ multiplex PCR; TCRdb's table is partial and in-frame only. The data contain nearly 80,000 clones, approximately 96% of them singletons. Sequencing was carried out using T cells isolated from PBMCs. All receptors come from a human donor in good health. Both conserved end residues are part of each CDR3. The D gene is left open where the match is weak. Not all rows give a size; the values are once, few, many and, for expanded clones, a class.

d_call	clone_size	v_call	j_call	cdr3_nt	cdr3_aa
-	-	TRBV7-9	TRBJ2-1	TGTGCCAGCAGTCATAGCGGAAACCTGCGGAATGAGCAGTTCTTC	CASSHSGNLRNEQFF
TRBD2	-	TRBV5-1	TRBJ2-3	TGCGCCAGCAGCCCTCGGACTAGCTCGGCAGATACGCAGTATTTT	CASSPRTSSADTQYF
TRBD2	-	TRBV10-3	TRBJ2-7	TGTGCCATCACCGCGGGGGTGGCCTACGAGCAGTACTTC	CAITAGVAYEQYF
-	once	TRBV18	TRBJ2-1	TGTGCCAGCTCACCTGACCGGGACTCTCCTTTTAATGAGCAGTTCTTC	CASSPDRDSPFNEQFF
TRBD2	-	TRBV27	TRBJ2-1	TGTGCCAGCAGTTACCTAGCGGGAGGGCCAGGAAATGAGCAGTTCTTC	CASSYLAGGPGNEQFF
TRBD1	-	TRBV27	TRBJ1-1	TGTGCCAGCAGTGTGACAGGGACGGACACTGAAGCTTTCTTT	CASSVTGTDTEAFF
TRBD2	-	TRBV5-1	TRBJ2-7	TGCGCCAGCAGCTTGGGGGCTAGCGGGAACTACGAGCAGTACTTC	CASSLGASGNYEQYF
TRBD1	-	TRBV5-1	TRBJ1-1	TGCGCCAGCAGCACGGGACAGATGAACACTGAAGCTTTCTTT	CASSTGQMNTEAFF
TRBD1	-	TRBV4-3	TRBJ2-1	TGCGCCAGCAGCCAACTGGACAGGGGCTCCTACAATGAGCAGTTCTTC	CASSQLDRGSYNEQFF
TRBD1	once	TRBV2	TRBJ2-3	TGTGCCAGCACGGACAGGAGCCACACAGATACGCAGTATTTT	CASTDRSHTDTQYF
-	once	TRBV7-6	TRBJ2-1	TGTGCCAGCAGCCCCCGGGACTCTCACAATGAGCAGTTCTTC	CASSPRDSHNEQFF
TRBD2	-	TRBV5-1	TRBJ2-7	TGCGCCAGCAGCTTGGAAAGGACTAGCAGGGTATTCTACGAGCAGTACTTC	CASSLERTSRVFYEQYF
TRBD2	-	TRBV13	TRBJ2-3	TGTGCCAGCAGCCCATTGGGACTAGTTAGAGATACGCAGTATTTT	CASSPLGLVRDTQYF
-	-	TRBV6-5	TRBJ2-2	TGTGCCAGCAGTCTGAACAGGATCACCGGGGAGCTGTTTTTT	CASSLNRITGELFF
TRBD1	-	TRBV7-2	TRBJ1-1	TGTGCCAGCAGCTTAGCGGGGACAGCACCCGGGAGGGACCTGGCTTTCTTT	CASSLAGTAPGRDLAFF
TRBD2	-	TRBV2	TRBJ2-1	TGTGCCAGCAGTGGGGGACTAGCGGGCGCTAACAATGAGCAGTTCTTC	CASSGGLAGANNEQFF
-	once	TRBV15	TRBJ2-3	TGTGCCACCAGCAGACATAGGGAGGATACGCAGTATTTT	CATSRHREDTQYF
-	-	TRBV4-3	TRBJ2-1	TGCGCCAGCAGGGAAGGCTCGGGGAATGAGCAGTTCTTC	CASREGSGNEQFF
TRBD1	once	TRBV5-1	TRBJ1-5	TGCGCCAGCAGCTTATCCGGGACAGGGGCAGGCCAGCCCCAGCATTTT	CASSLSGTGAGQPQHF